This TCR beta chain is from a study of cytomegalovirus exposure and HLA in healthy donors. The PCR had 60 Vbeta and 13 Jbeta primers. The data were produced by immunoSEQ multiplex PCR, yet TCRdb's version contains in-frame clones alone and is incomplete. Of 75,000 to 95,000 clones in the sample, roughly 80% were seen once. Germline CDR1 is MGHRA and CDR2 is YSYEKL. The trim removed 4 bases at V and 3 bases at J, leaving 6 bases unmatched. This CDR3 has 14 amino acids. This clonotype was obtained from a young man in good health and CMV-seronegative. Sample: PBMCs. The chain links TRBV4-1 to TRBJ2-7; 7 bases match TRBD2. The CDR3 nucleotides read TGCGCCAGCAGCCCGTCGGGGGGTGTCTACGAGCAGTACTTC. Translating it yields CASSPSGGVYEQYF.